The 24 T cell receptor beta chains given below trace back to one sample, sequenced in a study of OX40 agonist ivuxolimab in advanced cancers. TCRdb's table, derived via immunoSEQ multiplex PCR, lists solely in-frame clones and lacks some. This table has roughly 30,000 clones, over 80% appearing once. The specimen comprised CD4+ or CD8+ T cells sorted from blood, sampled in a trial of the OX40 agonist ivuxolimab. The receptors shown here come from an adult with an advanced solid tumor such as melanoma, head and neck, liver or kidney cancer.

V is TRBV7-3 and J is TRBJ2-1; 8 nucleotides agree with TRBD2. Germline-derived CDR1 and CDR2 are SGHTA and FQGTGA. The CDR3 contains 14 residues. V was pared by 8 bases and J by 5 bases, with 8 bases of the junction left unmatched. The CDR3 DNA follows: TGTGCCAGCTCAGAACTAGCGGCGGACAATGAGCAGTTCTTC. Protein sequence: CASSELAADNEQFF.

This chain uses TRBV7-2 with TRBJ2-7, with D possibly being TRBD1 or TRBD2 (5 bases each). Trimming pared 1 base from V and 2 bases from J, leaving 12 bases between. The CDR3 length is 15 residues. The germline V gene encodes CDR1 SGHTA and CDR2 FQGNSA. CDR3 sequence: CASSLEAGTPYEQYF. The CDR3 DNA sequence: TGTGCCAGCAGCTTAGAAGCAGGGACCCCCTACGAGCAGTACTTC.

This chain links TRBV29-1 with TRBJ1-1; D not certain. Deletions cut 2 bases from V and 0 bases from J, with 1 base between. The CDR3 is 11 residues long. Germline CDR1 and CDR2: SQVTM and ANQGSEA. The CDR3 region is CSVEMNTEAFF. In DNA form, the CDR3 reads TGCAGCGTTGAAATGAACACTGAAGCTTTCTTT. Looking up the rest from reference TRBV29-1 and TRBJ1-1 gives the full variable domain: SAVISQKPSRDICQRGTSLTIQCQVDSQVTMMFWYRQQPGQSLTLIATANQGSEATYESGFVIDKFPISRPNLTFSTLTVSNMSPEDSSIYLCSVEMNTEAFFGQGTRLTVV.

The chain couples TRBV25-1 to TRBJ2-5; possible D gene TRBD1, 6 bases. The V and J ends lost 7 bases and 5 bases respectively, with 11 bases between them. This CDR3 comprises 12 residues. Germline assignment: CDR1 MGHDK and CDR2 SYGVNS. The CDR3 DNA reads as TGTGCCAGCACGCCGCAGGGGGAGACCCAGTACTTC. This sequence encodes CASTPQGETQYF.

This chain links TRBV4-1 with TRBJ2-2; 10 bases align to TRBD2. The germline V gene has CDR1 MGHRA and CDR2 YSYEKL. Trimming removed 7 bases from V and 6 bases from J; junction bases left unmatched: 8. The CDR3 is 15 residues long. For the CDR3, the DNA is TGCGCCAGCACCGCGGGGAGCGGGGGGGCCGGGGAGCTGTTTTTT. Its protein is CASTAGSGGAGELFF.

A single count supports this clone. The J gene is TRBJ2-7, the V gene TRBV4-1, with D unclear. V lost 4 bases, J lost 2 bases, and 12 bases lay in between. Germline loops: CDR1 MGHRA, CDR2 YSYEKL. The CDR3 is 14 residues long. CDR3 sequence reads: CASSPTEGTYEQYV. CDR3 coding DNA: TGCGCCAGCAGCCCGACCGAAGGGACCTACGAGCAGTACGTC.

The gene calls are TRBV9 and TRBJ2-2, with a weak D call TRBD2 (5 bases). The CDR3 consists of 13 residues. From germline, CDR1 is SGDLS and CDR2 YYNGEE. The V gene lost 1 base and the J gene lost 6 bases, with 7 bases spanning the gap. CDR3 coding DNA: TGTGCCAGCAGCGTAATCGGGGCCGGGGAGCTGTTTTTT. Encoded protein: CASSVIGAGELFF.

The chain joins TRBV7-9 to TRBJ1-2; a possible D gene is TRBD1 (5 bases). The CDR3 sequence is 13 residues long. Germline lookup yields CDR1 SEHNR and CDR2 FQNEAQ (reference sequence). Deletions cut 2 bases from V and 8 bases from J, with 12 bases between. The CDR3 loop reads CASSLIPGSGYTF. The DNA of the CDR3 is TGTGCCAGCAGCTTAATCCCAGGGAGCGGCTACACCTTC.

V is TRBV29-1 and J is TRBJ2-7; no definite D call. Per germline, CDR1 SQVTM and CDR2 ANQGSEA. This CDR3 has 12 amino acids. The V gene lost 4 bases and the J gene lost 1 base, with 8 bases spanning the gap. CDR3 in amino acids: CSVGSPSYEQYF. In DNA form, the CDR3 reads TGCAGCGTTGGGTCTCCGTCCTACGAGCAGTACTTC.

This clone has more than one count but fewer than ten. J is TRBJ2-2 and V is TRBV27, with a possible D match to TRBD2 (7 bases). The length of the CDR3 is 14 residues. Looked up from germline, CDR1 is MNHEY and CDR2 is SMNVEV (reference sequence). V was trimmed by 8 bases and J by 6 bases, leaving 16 bases between them. In DNA, the CDR3 is TGTGCCAGCCGACGGGGGGCGTCGGCCGGGGAGCTGTTTTTT. This translates into CASRRGASAGELFF.

This clone was observed a few times. This chain uses TRBV27 with TRBJ2-2, with D possibly being TRBD1 or TRBD2 (5 bases each). CDR3 length equals 15 residues. Germline V gene sequence: CDR1 MNHEY, CDR2 SMNVEV (reference sequence). V dropped 2 bases and J dropped 7 bases, with 14 bases sitting between them. The CDR3 here is CASSLGGPTIGELFF. The DNA of the CDR3 is TGTGCCAGCAGTTTAGGGGGTCCGACGATCGGGGAGCTGTTTTTT.

V is TRBV6-5 and J is TRBJ2-1; 7 nucleotides align to TRBD1. V shed 6 bases, J shed 2 bases, and the junction held 7 bases outside the gene matches. Germline V gene data show CDR1 as MNHEY and CDR2 as SVGAGI. The CDR3 is made up of 15 amino acids. The CDR3 nucleotides read TGTGCCAGCAGACTTTCCGGGACAGCCTACAATGAGCAGTTCTTC. It translates to CASRLSGTAYNEQFF.

DNA for the CDR3: TGTGCCAGCAGCGAAGGGGGGGGACAGTACACAGATACGCAGTATTTT. Its protein product is CASSEGGGQYTDTQYF. J is TRBJ2-3 and V is TRBV9; D possibly uses TRBD1 or TRBD2 (7 bases each). There are 16 residues in the CDR3. V was shortened by 3 bases and J by 2 bases, with 16 bases between the two germline ends. Germline assignment: CDR1 SGDLS and CDR2 YYNGEE.

V usage is TRBV5-3 and J usage is TRBJ2-1, with D possibly called TRBD1 or TRBD2 (5 bases each). TRBV5-3 is an ORF for which the function is uncertain. V lost 0 bases and J 0 bases, leaving 19 bases between the germline ends. This CDR3 region has 19 residues. CDR3 in amino acids: CARSLGSGDGQSSYNEQFF. The CDR3 nucleotides read TGTGCCAGAAGCTTGGGTTCTGGGGACGGGCAAAGCTCCTACAATGAGCAGTTCTTC.

V usage is TRBV27 and J usage is TRBJ2-3; TRBD2 aligns across 9 bases. Looked up from germline, CDR1 is MNHEY and CDR2 is SMNVEV (reference sequence). The CDR3 sequence is 19 residues long. J gave up 2 bases and V 0 bases, and 12 bases lay outside the gene matches. CDR3 sequence (DNA): TGTGCCAGCAGTTTATCGATCGGGGTGACTAGCGGACACACAGATACGCAGTATTTT. Protein: CASSLSIGVTSGHTDTQYF.

The chain links TRBV27 to TRBJ1-2; 7 bases are a match to TRBD1. Germline CDR1 MNHEY, CDR2 SMNVEV (reference sequence). CDR3 length equals 13 residues. The ends lost 7 bases at V and 3 bases at J; junction bases unmatched: 5. The chain's CDR3 is CASTGQDHYGYTF. For the CDR3, the DNA is TGTGCCAGCACCGGACAGGATCACTATGGCTACACCTTC.

This sequence joins TRBV7-6 and TRBJ2-3; the match to TRBD2 covers 7 bases. Per the germline V gene, CDR1 is SGHVS and CDR2 is FNYEAQ. V lost 5 bases to trimming and J lost 0 bases; unmatched junction nucleotides: 8. The CDR3 sequence is 16 residues long. CDR3 region: CASSPRTSASTDTQYF. Written as DNA, the CDR3 is TGTGCCAGCAGCCCGAGGACTAGTGCGAGCACAGATACGCAGTATTTT.

This chain connects TRBV7-8 to TRBJ1-4; possible D gene TRBD1, 6 bases. The CDR3 is made up of 16 amino acids. V lost 5 bases to trimming and J lost 5 bases, with 18 bases between them. Germline assignment: CDR1 SGHVS and CDR2 FQNEAQ. The CDR3 DNA reads TGTGCCAGCAGCCAACAGGGTCGGGTCCCAAATGAAAAACTGTTTTTT. It codes for CASSQQGRVPNEKLFF.

Only one count was recorded for this clone. The sample contains more than one DNA sequence encoding this CDR3. The chain employs TRBV9 and TRBJ1-2, with unresolved D. The germline gives CDR1 SGDLS, CDR2 YYNGEE. CDR3 size: 12 residues. V was shortened by 3 bases and J by 8 bases, with 11 bases between the two germline ends. CDR3: CASSGRPPGYTF. Written as DNA, the CDR3 is TGTGCCAGCAGCGGGCGACCCCCGGGCTACACCTTC.

Remarks on this clone: Other DNA sequences in the same sample also yield this CDR3. The rearrangement uses TRBV5-6 and TRBJ2-1, with 11 bases fitting TRBD2. Trimming took 3 bases from V and 4 from J; bases not matched to a gene: 3. Germline V CDR1 and CDR2: SGHDT, YYEEEE. The CDR3 loop spans 15 amino acids. The CDR3 loop reads CASSSGLAVYNEQFF. CDR3 bases: TGTGCCAGCAGCTCGGGACTAGCGGTTTACAATGAGCAGTTCTTC.

The chain recombines TRBV27 with TRBJ2-3; no definite D call. This CDR3 contains 14 residues. Germline loops: CDR1 MNHEY, CDR2 SMNVEV (reference sequence). V shed 7 bases and J shed 5 bases, with 16 bases lying between them. CDR3 coding DNA: TGTGCCAGCAATCCGACTCCTCGTGGAGATACGCAGTATTTT. Translated: CASNPTPRGDTQYF.

The rearrangement uses TRBV6-6 and TRBJ1-4; D perhaps matches TRBD1 (5 bases). The V gene lost 6 bases and the J gene lost 7 bases, with 15 bases spanning the gap. This CDR3 comprises 14 residues. Germline lookup yields CDR1 MNHNY and CDR2 SVGAGI (reference sequence). The CDR3 bases are TGTGCCAGCAGCCCAATCGGGGGGGGTGAAAAACTGTTTTTT. It translates to CASSPIGGGEKLFF.

In this sample, this clone turned up once. This chain connects TRBV4-1 to TRBJ2-7, with D maybe TRBD2 (6 bases). The CDR3 loop spans 14 amino acids. Germline V gene data show CDR1 as MGHRA and CDR2 as YSYEKL. Trimming left V 4 bases short and J 3 bases short, with 13 bases between. CDR3 sequence reads: CASSRSGYDYEQYF. In nucleotides, the CDR3 is TGCGCCAGCAGCCGAAGCGGGTACGACTACGAGCAGTACTTC.

This chain links TRBV7-2 with TRBJ1-5; no definite D call. The CDR3 has 16 amino acids. Germline V lookup: CDR1 SGHTA, CDR2 FQGNSA. Trimming took off 5 bases at V and 1 base at J, with 15 bases between the two ends. The CDR3 DNA sequence: TGTGCCAGCAGCCCCTTGGGCCTCTCCAGCAATCAGCCCCAGCATTTT. The encoded protein is CASSPLGLSSNQPQHF. The full variable domain, with the rest looked up from reference TRBV7-2 and TRBJ1-5, is GAGVSQSPSNKVTEKGKDVELRCDPISGHTALYWYRQSLGQGLEFLIYFQGNSAPDKSGLPSDRFSAERTGGSVSTLTIQRTQQEDSAVYLCASSPLGLSSNQPQHFGDGTRLSIL.